Listed below are T cell receptor beta chains from one sample, sequenced in a study of blood T cell repertoires in COVID-19. Sequencing used immunoSEQ multiplex PCR; TCRdb keeps in-frame clones, though not all of them. The sample comprises over 150,000 clones, about 86% of which are singletons, and around an eighth rests with the top ten. The sample consisted of peripheral blood. The receptor set was obtained from a woman between 65 and 79 years old with COVID-19, enrolled during active disease. The CDR3 runs from the conserved cysteine through the conserved F or W.

v_call	cdr3_aa
TRBV4-3	CASSQDILAGTGELFF
TRBV10-3	CAITPGGQGTEAFF
TRBV28	CASSLLRTSGINEQFF
TRBV20-1	CSASGWGRGETQYF
TRBV27	CASSLSGSGYEQYF
TRBV28	CASSSKTGQETQYF
TRBV28	CASSLWGGRGEQYF
TRBV7-2	CASSLAPRGSPLHF
TRBV15	CATSRGLNQPQHF
TRBV30	CAWSERGNQPQHF
TRBV3-1/TRBV3-2	CASRPGGVGNTIYF
TRBV5-1	CASSGATGVNTEAFF
TRBV5-6	CASSLDGLYQETQYF
TRBV9	CASSVEMGRSLHF
TRBV2	CASSESRNPYNEQFF
TRBV6-5	CASSREGNQPQHF